This T cell receptor (beta chain) appears in the sequencing data of a study of beta chain features in type 1 diabetes. cDNA synthesis used the whole RNA isolate, giving expressed TCRB sequences. Clones were sequenced by immunoSEQ multiplex PCR, and TCRdb holds only the in-frame ones, with some missing. This sample yields a few hundred thousand clones, of which under 20% are seen a single time; about 0.078% belongs to the top ten. This CDR3 comprises 15 residues. V lost 0 bases, J lost 0 bases, and 9 bases lay in between. The germline CDR1 and CDR2 sequences are MNHNS and SASEGT. Study-level findings and limits: Across all four CD4+ subsets, people with type 1 diabetes showed modestly shorter TCRB CDR3s.

As to this clone: Its antigen is still unknown.

This sequence joins TRBV6-1 and TRBJ2-7; the D gene is possibly TRBD1 (6 bases). The specimen was naive CD4+ T cells from blood. The receptor comes from a man younger than 45 with type 1 diabetes. CDR3 sequence (DNA): TGTGCCAGCAGTGAAGCGGGGGCTAGCTCCTACGAGCAGTACTTC. It yields the protein CASSEAGASSYEQYF.